A selection of T cell receptor beta chains follows, all from one sample in a study of T cells in Graves' hyperthyroidism and ophthalmopathy. TCRdb reprocessed the multiplex PCR reads via MiXCR and lists one record per CDR3 protein. This repertoire shows some 350,000 distinct CDR3 sequences, approximately 13% found once; its top ten account for roughly 33%. The specimen was blood. The receptor set was obtained from a woman aged 40 to 50 with Graves' ophthalmopathy. CDR3s include the opening cysteine and the closing phenylalanine or tryptophan. The D gene is left open where the match is weak. Size is stated for part of the rows, as once, few or many counts, or as a class when the clone is expanded.

j_call v_call clone_size d_call cdr3_nt cdr3_aa
TRBJ2-2 TRBV12-3/TRBV12-4 many TRBD1 TGTGCCAGCAGTTTGTTAGGGGGCTCTAACGGGGAGCTGTTTTTT CASSLLGGSNGELFF
TRBJ2-7 TRBV27 . TRBD1 TGTGCCAGCAGTTCCCCCCCGGGACAGAAGTACTTC CASSSPPGQKYF
TRBJ2-1 TRBV11-2 many TRBD1 TGTGCCAGCAGTCCCGGACAGGGGGCTTTCTATGAGCAGTTCTTC CASSPGQGAFYEQFF
TRBJ2-7 TRBV5-4 few TRBD2 TGTGCCAGCAGCTCAGGACTAGCGGGAGTAGGCTACGAGCAGTACTTC CASSSGLAGVGYEQYF
TRBJ2-1 TRBV6-1 many TRBD2 TGTGCCAGCAGTGACGTTCTAGCGGGGAATGAGCAGTTCTTC CASSDVLAGNEQFF
TRBJ2-1 TRBV6-6 many . TGTGCCAGCAGTTACACTAGCATCAATGAGCAGTTCTTC CASSYTSINEQFF
TRBJ1-3 TRBV10-3 few . TGTGCCATCAGTGAGTCCTGGGCAGGGAAAAAAGCATCTGCAGGAAACACCATATATTTT CAISESWAGKKASAGNTIYF
TRBJ1-2 TRBV6-1 many . TGTGCCAGCAGTTTTTACGGGGGGGGGAAAAACTATGGCTACACCTTC CASSFYGGGKNYGYTF
TRBJ2-7 TRBV2 many . TGTGCCAGCAGGGTAGGACAGCTCTACGAGCAGTACTTC CASRVGQLYEQYF
TRBJ1-1 TRBV19 few . TGTGCCAGTAGTATTGGGGCAGGGTCGGTCACTGAAGCTTTCTTT CASSIGAGSVTEAFF
TRBJ2-6 TRBV11-2 many TRBD2 TGTGCCAGCAGCCGCGGGGGGCGGTCTGGGGCCAACGTCCTGACTTTC CASSRGGRSGANVLTF
TRBJ2-6 TRBV20-1 . . TGCAGTGCTGCCCCCCCAGTCTCTGGGGCCAACGTCCTGACTTTC CSAAPPVSGANVLTF
TRBJ2-7 TRBV27 many . TGTGCCAGCAGTTCCCCAACGACAGGACGCTACGAGCAGTACTTC CASSSPTTGRYEQYF
TRBJ2-2 TRBV19 . . TGTGCCAGTAGTATATATTTTCGATCGGGGCTTCCGGACACCGGGGAGCTGTTTTTT CASSIYFRSGLPDTGELFF
TRBJ1-3 TRBV20-1 . . TGCAGTGCTATGGACAGCTCTGGAAACACCATATATTTT CSAMDSSGNTIYF
TRBJ2-1 TRBV29-1 many TRBD1 TGCAGCGCCCGGGACAGGGGTGAGCAGTTCTTC CSARDRGEQFF
TRBJ1-4 TRBV7-9 . . TGTGCCAGCAGCTTAGCGGGTATGAGGGATGAAAAACTGTTTTTT CASSLAGMRDEKLFF
TRBJ1-1 TRBV6-1 . . TGTGCCAGCAGTCCCGGGAGGGAGGGCACTGAAGCTTTCTTT CASSPGREGTEAFF
TRBJ2-5 TRBV18 few . TGTGCCAGCTCACTTTCATGGGCTACTCTAGAGACCCAGTACTTC CASSLSWATLETQYF
TRBJ1-6 TRBV27 many . TGTGCCAGCAGCCAAGCAGGGTTCGGGAATTCACCCCTCCACTTT CASSQAGFGNSPLHF
TRBJ2-7 TRBV4-1 . . TGCGCCAGCAGCCCTGACAAGGGGGCCTACGAGCAGTACTTC CASSPDKGAYEQYF
TRBJ2-7 TRBV20-1 many TRBD2 TGCAGTGCCAAAAGTCGAGCGGGGGGCGAATACGAGCAGTACTTC CSAKSRAGGEYEQYF
TRBJ1-2 TRBV11-2 . . TGTGCCAGCAGCCGCGCAGCTAACTATGGCTACACCTTC CASSRAANYGYTF
TRBJ2-1 TRBV5-4 . TRBD2 TGTGCCAGCAGCGTGGGCGGGGGGGCCGGTTATGAGCAGTTCTTC CASSVGGGAGYEQFF
TRBJ1-2 TRBV10-2 many . TGCGCCAGCAGTGATTTTTCTGGGAGACGTGGCTACACCTTC CASSDFSGRRGYTF
TRBJ2-2 TRBV2 many TRBD2 TGTGCCAGCAGACGGACTAGCGGGAGTCTCGGGGAGCTGTTTTTT CASRRTSGSLGELFF
TRBJ1-4 TRBV6-1 many . TGTGCCAGCAGTTACGAAAACCGGGACAAACTGTTTTTT CASSYENRDKLFF
TRBJ2-5 TRBV2 many . TGTGCCAGCAGTGTTACGGAGGTCCAAGAGACCCAGTACTTC CASSVTEVQETQYF
TRBJ1-6 TRBV7-2 few . TGTGCCAGCAGCTTTCTCCTTACAGGGAATAATTCACCCCTCCACTTT CASSFLLTGNNSPLHF
TRBJ2-1 TRBV4-1 . TRBD2 TGCGCCAGCAGCCCCCTGAAGGGGACTAGCAACCATGAGCAGTTCTTC CASSPLKGTSNHEQFF
TRBJ1-5 TRBV7-2 many . TGTGCCAGCAGCTTAGGGACGGTTAGCAATCAGCCCCAGCATTTT CASSLGTVSNQPQHF
TRBJ2-3 TRBV5-1 many TRBD1 TGCGCCAGCAGCGATCAGGGGGCTGATACGCAGTATTTT CASSDQGADTQYF
TRBJ2-3 TRBV5-1 . TRBD2 TGCGCCAGCAGCTTGGAGCTAGCGGGGGGGCGAGATAATACGCAGTATTTT CASSLELAGGRDNTQYF
TRBJ2-3 TRBV7-2 . . TGTGCCAGCAGCTCTTCTAGAATTACAGATACGCAGTATTTT CASSSSRITDTQYF
TRBJ1-6 TRBV14 . TRBD1 TGTGCCAGCAGCCAACGGCCACGGGACAGGGCCTATAATTCACCCCTCCACTTT CASSQRPRDRAYNSPLHF
TRBJ1-1 TRBV7-2 many . TGTGCCAGCAGCCTCCTCTCGTGGGGTAATCAAGCTTTCTTT CASSLLSWGNQAFF